Each of the 13 T cell receptor beta chains below was sequenced from the same sample in a study of identical twins. TCRdb reanalysed the 5' RACE reads using MiXCR and keeps one entry per CDR3 protein. The sample holds about 470,000 distinct CDR3 sequences, approximately 25% seen once. These same records also appear under a second study, on T cells expressing NK-cell markers.

Material: CD4+ T cells sorted from blood. All receptors come from a woman aged 18-30 years in good health.

The CDR3 loop is CASSFPSGGGADTQYF. The DNA for the CDR3 is TGTGCCAGCAGCTTCCCCTCCGGGGGAGGAGCAGATACGCAGTATTTT. V and J are TRBV11-2 and TRBJ2-3; the D gene is possibly TRBD2 (6 bases). The CDR3 length is 16 residues. The germline CDR1 and CDR2 sequences are SGHAT and FQNNGV. V shed 3 bases and J shed 4 bases, with 17 bases lying between them.

The chain carries TRBV5-1 and TRBJ1-1; D might be TRBD1 (5 bases). The germline CDR1 and CDR2 sequences are SGHRS and YFSETQ. This CDR3 is built from 14 residues. V dropped 4 bases and J dropped 0 bases, with 10 bases sitting between them. The CDR3, as DNA: TGCGCCAGCAGCGGGGGGACCATGAACACTGAAGCTTTCTTT. This sequence encodes CASSGGTMNTEAFF.

The chain combines TRBV5-1 with TRBJ2-5; tentative D call: TRBD2 (5 bases). The CDR3 spans 14 residues. V lost 4 bases and J lost 2, with 12 bases in between. CDR1 is SGHRS, CDR2 YFSETQ, per germline. CDR3 sequence reads: CASSQSGMQETQYF. The CDR3 nucleotides read TGCGCCAGCAGCCAGTCCGGGATGCAAGAGACCCAGTACTTC. The entire variable domain, with the rest obtained from reference TRBV5-1 and TRBJ2-5, is as follows: KAGVTQTPRYLIKTRGQQVTLSCSPISGHRSVSWYQQTPGQGLQFLFEYFSETQRNKGNFPGRFSGRQFSNSRSEMNVSTLELGDSALYLCASSQSGMQETQYFGPGTRLLVL.

This clonotype was counted a few times. The V and J genes are TRBV28 and TRBJ2-3; D is uncertain. This CDR3 comprises 12 residues. Trimming removed 6 bases from V and 4 bases from J, with 8 bases in between. Germline V lookup: CDR1 MDHEN, CDR2 SYDVKM. CDR3 bases: TGTGCCAGCAGCAAAAGGCCAGATACGCAGTATTTT. Its protein product is CASSKRPDTQYF.

This clonotype was observed a handful of times. The chain is built from TRBV6-2 or TRBV6-3 and TRBJ2-1; perhaps TRBD2 as D (5 bases). The CDR3 has 14 amino acids. Germline assignment: CDR1 MNHEY and CDR2 SVGEGT. The V and J ends lost 6 bases and 0 bases respectively, with 9 bases between them. The DNA of the CDR3 is TGTGCCAGCAGATGGACTCGCTCCTACAATGAGCAGTTCTTC. Its protein product is CASRWTRSYNEQFF.

This clonotype was detected a few times. The CDR3 reads CASSLPGQPGPYYEQYF. The CDR3 nucleotides are TGTGCCAGCAGCTTACCGGGACAGCCCGGACCTTACTACGAGCAGTACTTC. The chain couples TRBV5-6 to TRBJ2-7, with 7 bases lining up with TRBD1. Germline V gives CDR1 SGHDT, CDR2 YYEEEE. The V and J ends lost 2 bases and 3 bases, in that order; junction bases with no gene match: 14. This CDR3 region has 17 residues.

This clonotype was counted many times. The chain uses TRBV20-1 and TRBJ2-1, with TRBD1 as a possible D gene (6 bases). Trimming removed 5 bases at V and 6 bases at J, with 20 bases between. Germline V gene sequence: CDR1 DFQATT, CDR2 SNEGSKA (reference sequence). This CDR3 contains 15 residues. The CDR3 DNA reads as TGCAGTGCTCTCCGTGTCGGGACAACCCGCAATGAGCAGTTCTTC. Its translation is CSALRVGTTRNEQFF.

This clonotype has more than one count but fewer than ten. The rearrangement links TRBV20-1 to TRBJ2-2; tentative D call: TRBD1 (5 bases). This CDR3 is 17 amino acids long. Germline V gene sequence: CDR1 DFQATT, CDR2 SNEGSKA (reference sequence). Trimming stripped 3 bases from V and 5 bases from J, with 22 bases between. The CDR3 loop is CSASAELTERGTGELFF. Written as DNA, the CDR3 is TGCAGTGCTAGTGCTGAATTGACAGAAAGGGGAACCGGGGAGCTGTTTTTT.

The V and J genes are TRBV7-7 and TRBJ2-2; D gene uncertain. V gave up 2 bases and J gave up 6 bases, with 7 bases separating them. Looked up from germline, CDR1 is SSHAT and CDR2 is FNYEAQ (reference sequence). The CDR3 spans 13 residues. CDR3 in amino acids: CASSLLVAGELFF. The CDR3, as DNA: TGTGCCAGCAGCTTACTCGTGGCCGGGGAGCTGTTTTTT.

The V call is TRBV5-1, the J call TRBJ2-1; 10 bases map to TRBD2. CDR3 length equals 16 residues. Germline values: CDR1 SGHRS, CDR2 YFSETQ. V shed 0 bases, J shed 9 bases, and the junction held 9 bases outside the gene matches. The CDR3 here is CASSLGVLAGDVEQFF. The CDR3 DNA is TGCGCCAGCAGCTTGGGGGTCCTAGCGGGAGATGTTGAGCAGTTCTTC. The whole variable domain, remainder taken from reference TRBV5-1 and TRBJ2-1, is KAGVTQTPRYLIKTRGQQVTLSCSPISGHRSVSWYQQTPGQGLQFLFEYFSETQRNKGNFPGRFSGRQFSNSRSEMNVSTLELGDSALYLCASSLGVLAGDVEQFFGPGTRLTVL.

V is TRBV20-1 and J is TRBJ1-3, with TRBD1 as a possible D gene (6 bases). CDR3 size: 15 residues. The V gene lost 3 bases and the J gene lost 3 bases, with 15 bases spanning the gap. In germline, CDR1 is DFQATT, CDR2 SNEGSKA (reference sequence). The CDR3 protein is CSARVGARFGNTIYF. Written as DNA, the CDR3 is TGCAGTGCTAGGGTGGGGGCTAGATTTGGAAACACCATATATTTT.

The chain joins TRBV20-1 to TRBJ2-1; the match to TRBD2 covers 7 bases. Looked up from germline, CDR1 is DFQATT and CDR2 is SNEGSKA (reference sequence). The CDR3 has 14 amino acids. V gave up 6 bases and J gave up 7 bases; unmatched junction bases: 12. The CDR3 DNA reads as TGCAGTGCCAGGGACTACCTAGGATCGAATGAGCAGTTCTTC. Protein: CSARDYLGSNEQFF.

J is TRBJ2-1 and V is TRBV6-2 or TRBV6-3; 7 bases map to TRBD2. The CDR3 sequence is 14 residues long. V was clipped by 5 bases and J by 4 bases; unmatched bases: 5. In germline, CDR1 is MNHEY, CDR2 SVGEGT. CDR3 sequence: CASSAGTMYNEQFF. The CDR3 DNA reads TGTGCCAGCAGTGCCGGGACTATGTACAATGAGCAGTTCTTC.